This entry concerns a single TCR beta chain. This record comes from a study of T-cell reconstitution after alpha-beta-depleted transplantation in children. During its preparation, the TCRbeta library received unique molecular identifiers. Each CDR3 protein gets one entry after TCRdb re-called the PCR reads with MiXCR. This repertoire shows about 610,000 distinct CDR3 sequences, over 9.5% found once; its top ten account for less than 5%. The CDR3 runs 16 residues. Trimming removed 0 bases from V and 2 bases from J, with 8 bases in between. CDR1 SNHLY and CDR2 FYNNEI come from the germline V gene. The TCR originated in a human donor who donated a stem cell graft to a child with acute myeloid leukemia. The V call is TRBV2, the J call TRBJ2-6; D assignment may be TRBD1 or TRBD2 (5 bases each). The sample was PBMCs from the stem cell graft donor, taken from the stem cell graft. The CDR3 is CASSEAVGAGANVLTF. The CDR3 DNA reads TGTGCCAGCAGTGAAGCGGTGGGGGCTGGGGCCAACGTCCTGACTTTC. Drawing the rest from reference TRBV2 and TRBJ2-6, the complete variable domain is EPEVTQTPSHQVTQMGQEVILRCVPISNHLYFYWYRQILGQKVEFLVSFYNNEISEKSEIFDDQFSVERPDGSNFTLKIRSTKLEDSAMYFCASSEAVGAGANVLTFGAGSRLTVL.